This T cell receptor beta chain is drawn from a study of cytomegalovirus exposure and HLA in healthy donors. Looking at the study overall: Samples from HLA-typed donors yielded about 85 million unique TCRs in an early data release.

This PCR relied on a set of 60 Vbeta primers and 13 Jbeta primers. The protocol was immunoSEQ multiplex PCR, while the TCRdb copy is restricted to in-frame clones and leaves out a portion. The data contain 110,000 to 150,000 clones, about 74% of them singletons. V lost 2 bases and J lost 8; bases outside the gene matches: 14. Germline V CDR1 and CDR2: MNHGY, SVAAGI. The CDR3 covers 17 residues. This clonotype originated in a woman in her thirties or forties in good health and CMV-seronegative. The sequencing input was PBMCs. The rearrangement uses TRBV6-9 and TRBJ1-4; 7 bases line up with TRBD1. CDR3 amino acids: CASSYHRRGRRDEKLFF. CDR3 coding DNA: TGTGCCAGCAGTTATCATCGCAGGGGGAGGCGTGACGAAAAACTGTTTTTT.